This T cell receptor (beta chain) was captured in a study of glioma-infiltrating T cells. This clonotype was seen a handful of times. V lost 2 bases to trimming and J lost 2 bases, with 11 bases between them. The CDR3 runs 15 residues. Germline V gives CDR1 SGHNT, CDR2 YYREEE (reference sequence). TCR alpha and beta CDR3 regions were amplified from RNA using iRepertoire nested multiplex PCR. Input was roughly 95-400 ng of tissue mRNA or PBMC total RNA. One entry per CDR3 protein results from TCRdb running MiXCR on the multiplex PCR reads. Of 95,000 to 110,000 distinct CDR3 sequences in the sample, around 31% were seen once.

The chain uses TRBV5-4 and TRBJ2-1; no reliable D call. Sequenced input: glioma tissue, nonneoplastic brain tissue, or PBMCs (not recorded which). The source of this sequence is a human donor with low-grade glioma or glioblastoma, undergoing nonglioma brain surgery, or in good health (not recorded which). Here the CDR3 reads CASSLTLNPYNEQFF. In DNA form, the CDR3 reads TGTGCCAGCAGCTTAACATTAAACCCCTACAATGAGCAGTTCTTC.